This T cell receptor beta chain was identified in a study of cytomegalovirus exposure and HLA in healthy donors (dated by TCRdb to 2016 to 2017). Concerning the study at large: A later analysis indicated that the 90 to 150 validation repertoires were generated on the platform also employed for the 666 repertoires of the first cohort. The study aimed to test whether signatures of past pathogen exposure could be identified by cataloging public T cell receptors. Along with the approximately 650-subject first cohort, a separate validation cohort of approximately 110 different subjects was used. The study combined high-throughput TCR immunosequencing, statistical association of individual TCRs with disease status, and machine learning to predict cytomegalovirus infection status. Overall study outcomes, separate from this receptor: The study listed 150 to 200 TCR beta chains as associated with cytomegalovirus. A few of the identified cytomegalovirus-associated TCR beta chains were confirmed in vitro to be specific for cytomegalovirus antigens. Cytomegalovirus status was reported to be diagnosed by the classifier with high specificity and sensitivity in both the original and validation cohorts. The authors suggested that the approach could potentially be extended to other disease states and immunological phenotypes. While some public TCRs were present in many individuals, most TCR sequences turned up only very rarely across donors. The validation cohort had no HLA typing available for a later analysis, so co-occurrence within that cohort was assessed over all 120 repertoires. Of the cluster scores, 85% to 95% were above 0 in a later analysis, which found that TCRs clustered in the first cohort also tended to co-occur in the 120 validation repertoires.

Donors formed part of the validation cohort, which comprised 120 or so subjects and was distinct from the first cohort of several hundred subjects. Preparation of the library involved the immunoSEQ multiplex PCR assay. For the original study's pipeline: A statistical classification framework was built to diagnose cytomegalovirus status from the catalog of TCR beta chain sequences. TCRdb took over this immuneACCESS table, retaining in-frame rearrangements with V and J assigned. Such tables are incomplete; in checked studies, under half of the missing clones stem from an unresolved V gene, and the remainder is unexplained. Clone size and the V and J calls come from that table; the DNA yielded D and trimming. This sample comprises about 180,000 clones, 87% of them detected only once. Of the sample, roughly 1.5% falls within the top ten clones. Concerning this clone itself: It lacks a known antigen. Per-nucleotide qualities are absent, and no much larger clonotype sits a single base away.

The specimen sequenced was PBMCs. This sequence originates from a woman under 40 in good health and CMV-seronegative.

The DNA sequence is TGTGCCAGCACCGCGGATCTTTGGGAGACCCAGTACTTC. Translated, it reads CASTADLWETQYF. This chain joins TRBV2 to TRBJ2-5, with the D gene not clear enough to name. V is cut by 7 bases and J by 5 bases, and the space between the germline ends is 14 bases. Via the germline V gene, CDR1 is SNHLY and CDR2 FYNNEI. From its cysteine to its phenylalanine, the CDR3 spans 13 amino acids. The only DNA kept is the CDR3, 39 bases in frame from the first base.